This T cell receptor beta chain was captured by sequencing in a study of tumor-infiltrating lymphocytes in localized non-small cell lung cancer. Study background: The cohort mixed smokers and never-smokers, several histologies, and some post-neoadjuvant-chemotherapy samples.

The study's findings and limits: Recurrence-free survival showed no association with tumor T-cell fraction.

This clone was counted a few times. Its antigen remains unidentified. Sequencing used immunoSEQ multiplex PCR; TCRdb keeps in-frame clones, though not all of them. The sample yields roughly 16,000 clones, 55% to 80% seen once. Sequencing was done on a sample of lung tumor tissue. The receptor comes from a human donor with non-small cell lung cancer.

The CDR3 is CASSPVSYDTEAFF. In DNA, the CDR3 is TGTGCCAGCTCACCGGTATCCTACGACACTGAAGCTTTCTTT. This chain joins TRBV18 and TRBJ1-1; D gene unclear. Per germline, CDR1 KGHSH and CDR2 LQKENI. Deletions cut 3 bases from V and 3 bases from J, with 11 bases between. The CDR3 runs 14 residues.